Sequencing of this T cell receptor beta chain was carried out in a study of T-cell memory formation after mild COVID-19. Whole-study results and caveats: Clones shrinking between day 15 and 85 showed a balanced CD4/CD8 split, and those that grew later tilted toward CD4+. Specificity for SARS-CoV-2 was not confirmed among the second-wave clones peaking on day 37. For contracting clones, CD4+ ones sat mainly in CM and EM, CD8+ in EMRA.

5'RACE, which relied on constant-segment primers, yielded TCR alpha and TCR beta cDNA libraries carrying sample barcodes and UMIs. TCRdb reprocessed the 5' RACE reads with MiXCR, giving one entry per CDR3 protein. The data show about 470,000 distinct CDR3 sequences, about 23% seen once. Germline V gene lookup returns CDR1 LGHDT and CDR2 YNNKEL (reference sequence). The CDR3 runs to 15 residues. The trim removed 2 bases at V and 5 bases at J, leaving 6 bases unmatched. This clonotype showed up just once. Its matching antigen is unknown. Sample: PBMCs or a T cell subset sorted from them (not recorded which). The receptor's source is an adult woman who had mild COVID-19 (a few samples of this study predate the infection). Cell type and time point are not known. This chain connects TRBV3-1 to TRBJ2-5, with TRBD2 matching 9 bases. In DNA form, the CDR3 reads TGTGCCAGCAGCCAACTTATAGCGGGGGAGGAGACCCAGTACTTC. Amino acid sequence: CASSQLIAGEETQYF.